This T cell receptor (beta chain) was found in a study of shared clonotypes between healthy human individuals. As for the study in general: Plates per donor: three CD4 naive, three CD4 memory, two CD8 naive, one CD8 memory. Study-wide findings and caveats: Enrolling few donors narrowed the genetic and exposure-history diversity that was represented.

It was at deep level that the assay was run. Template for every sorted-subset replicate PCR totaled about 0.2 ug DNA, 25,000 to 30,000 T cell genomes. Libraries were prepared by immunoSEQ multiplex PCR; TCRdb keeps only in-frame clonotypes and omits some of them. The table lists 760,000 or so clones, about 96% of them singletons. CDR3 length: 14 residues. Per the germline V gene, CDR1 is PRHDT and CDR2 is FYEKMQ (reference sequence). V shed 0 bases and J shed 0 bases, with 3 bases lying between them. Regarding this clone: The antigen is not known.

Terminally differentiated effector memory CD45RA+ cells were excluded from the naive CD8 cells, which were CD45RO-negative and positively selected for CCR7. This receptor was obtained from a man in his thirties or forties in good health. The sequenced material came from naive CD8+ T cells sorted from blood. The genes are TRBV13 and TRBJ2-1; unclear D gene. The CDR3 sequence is CASSLGNSYNEQFF. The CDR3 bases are TGTGCCAGCAGCTTAGGGAACTCCTACAATGAGCAGTTCTTC.